This entry describes one T cell receptor beta chain. CDR1 and CDR2 (germline): SGHTA, FQGNSA. This CDR3 spans 15 amino acids. The V segment lost 1 base and the J segment 6 bases; nucleotides outside the gene matches: 6. These data originate in a study of blood T cell repertoires in COVID-19. In the study overall: T cells, B-cell-depleted T cells, or PBMCs supplied cDNA or gDNA.

Original processing notes: Quantification of nucleated cells was approximated via reference gene primer amplification. Only in-frame clones appear in the TCRdb table, and some are missing; sequencing was by immunoSEQ multiplex PCR. The DNA was the basis for D and trimming; V, J and clone size are from that table. This table has around 120,000 clones, more than 60% appearing once. The sample comprised peripheral blood. The chain carries TRBV7-2 and TRBJ2-1, with TRBD2 identical over 7 bases. This TCR came from a man between 65 and 85 years old with active or convalescent COVID-19. CDR3 nucleotides: TGTGCCAGCAGCTTAGGGCGGGGACTATCCAATGAGCAGTTCTTC. The encoded protein is CASSLGRGLSNEQFF.